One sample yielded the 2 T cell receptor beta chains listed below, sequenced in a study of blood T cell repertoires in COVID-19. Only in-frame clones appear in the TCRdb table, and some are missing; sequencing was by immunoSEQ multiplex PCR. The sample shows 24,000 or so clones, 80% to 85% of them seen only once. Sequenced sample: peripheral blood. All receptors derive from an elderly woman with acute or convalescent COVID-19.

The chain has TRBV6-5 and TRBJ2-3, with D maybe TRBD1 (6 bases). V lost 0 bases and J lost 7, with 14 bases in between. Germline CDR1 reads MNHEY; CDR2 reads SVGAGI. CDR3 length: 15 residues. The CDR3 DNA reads TGTGCCAGCAGTTACTCGTGGGACGGGACACATACGCAGTATTTT. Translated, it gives CASSYSWDGTHTQYF.

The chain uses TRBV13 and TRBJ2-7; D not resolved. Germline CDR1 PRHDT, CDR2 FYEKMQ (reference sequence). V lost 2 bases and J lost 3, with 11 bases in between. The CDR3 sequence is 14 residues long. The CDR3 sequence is CASSLRGSRYEQYF. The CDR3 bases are TGTGCCAGCAGCTTACGCGGCAGCCGCTACGAGCAGTACTTC.